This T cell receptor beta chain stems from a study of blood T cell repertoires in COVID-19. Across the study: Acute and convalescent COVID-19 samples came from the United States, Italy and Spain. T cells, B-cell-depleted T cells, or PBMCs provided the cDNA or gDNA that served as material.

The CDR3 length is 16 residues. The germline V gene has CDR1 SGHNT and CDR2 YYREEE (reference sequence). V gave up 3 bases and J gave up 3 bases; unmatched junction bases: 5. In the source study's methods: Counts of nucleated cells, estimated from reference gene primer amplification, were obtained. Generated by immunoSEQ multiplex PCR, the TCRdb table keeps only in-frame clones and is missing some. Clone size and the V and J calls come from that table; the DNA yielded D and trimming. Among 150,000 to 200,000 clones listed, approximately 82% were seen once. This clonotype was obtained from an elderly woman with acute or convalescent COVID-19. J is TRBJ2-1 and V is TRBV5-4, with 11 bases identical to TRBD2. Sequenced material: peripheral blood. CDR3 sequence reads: CASSSGLAENYNEQFF. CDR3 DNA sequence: TGTGCCAGCAGCTCGGGACTAGCGGAGAACTACAATGAGCAGTTCTTC.